The 18 T cell receptor beta chains below all came from one sample that was sequenced in a study of cytomegalovirus exposure and HLA in healthy donors. Primers included in the PCR were 60 Vbeta and 13 Jbeta primers. Method: immunoSEQ multiplex PCR; TCRdb's copy keeps in-frame clones and lacks some. The sample carries around 98,000 clones, 70% recorded once. Sequencing was carried out using PBMCs. All receptors derive from a man in his fifties or sixties in good health and CMV-seronegative.

V usage is TRBV19 and J usage is TRBJ2-7; the D is unclear. The V gene's germline CDR1 is LNHDA and CDR2 SQIVND (reference sequence). The CDR3 is 13 residues long. Trimming pared 3 bases from V and 3 bases from J, leaving 9 bases between. CDR3 residues: CASSIYAFYEQYF. DNA of the CDR3: TGTGCCAGTAGTATCTACGCCTTCTACGAGCAGTACTTC.

This clone was detected a few times. V and J are TRBV28 and TRBJ2-7, with 16 bases lining up with TRBD2. The CDR3 totals 20 residues. V dropped 3 bases and J dropped 4; count of bases not matched to a gene: 15. CDR1 and CDR2 (germline): MDHEN, SYDVKM. CDR3 sequence (DNA): TGTGCCAGCAGTTTTGGGGGACTAGCGGGAGGGCCGAGGAGGTCTTACGAGCAGTACTTC. Its protein is CASSFGGLAGGPRRSYEQYF.

This clone showed up just a few times. The junction departs from germline at one end; a sequencing error may be responsible. The chain carries TRBV7-2 and TRBJ1-2; D is ambiguous. Germline CDR1 is SGHTA and CDR2 is FQGNSA. The CDR3 runs 8 residues. CDR3 DNA sequence: TGTGCCAGCAGCTTAGACAGCTTC. Amino acids: CASSLDSF.

This clone has a handful of counts. The rearrangement joins TRBV6-1 to TRBJ1-5; D is undetermined. V lost 0 bases, J lost 1 base, and 13 bases lay in between. Looked up from germline, CDR1 is MNHNS and CDR2 is SASEGT. This CDR3 spans 17 amino acids. CDR3 nucleotide sequence: TGTGCCAGCAGTGAAGCCGCCAGGCCTTCGAGCAATCAGCCCCAGCATTTT. It is translated as CASSEAARPSSNQPQHF.

The chain is built from TRBV6-5 and TRBJ2-7; TRBD1 is a possible D gene (8 bases). CDR1 and CDR2 from the germline V gene are MNHEY and SVGAGI. The CDR3 runs to 14 residues. Trimming cost V 6 bases and J 4 bases, with 16 bases left between them. The CDR3 protein is CASRLGQGGYEQYF. CDR3 nucleotide sequence: TGTGCCAGCAGACTCGGACAGGGAGGGTACGAGCAGTACTTC.

The V call is TRBV4-1, the J call TRBJ2-4; D gene ambiguous. Trimming took 0 bases from V and 3 from J, leaving 9 bases between them. The CDR3 spans 15 residues. Germline CDR1 MGHRA, CDR2 YSYEKL. CDR3 loop: CASSQDLGSKNIQYF. For the CDR3, the DNA is TGCGCCAGCAGCCAAGACTTGGGCAGCAAAAACATTCAGTACTTC.

CDR3 sequence: CASTRGGLAGSNEQFF. DNA for the CDR3: TGTGCCAGCACCCGAGGAGGACTAGCGGGAAGCAATGAGCAGTTCTTC. The chain links TRBV6-6 to TRBJ2-1; 12 bases fit TRBD2. The CDR3 is 16 amino acids. The junction had 10 bases not matched to a gene; V was cut back by 7 bases and J by 6 bases. CDR1 is MNHNY, CDR2 SVGAGI, per germline (reference sequence).

In its sample, this clone was seen a few times. The rearrangement links TRBV28 to TRBJ2-7; 9 bases match TRBD1. Germline CDR1 is MDHEN and CDR2 is SYDVKM. The junction had 17 bases not matched to a gene; V was cut back by 6 bases and J by 5 bases. The CDR3 is 17 amino acids. The chain's CDR3 is CASRSRRWDRARHEQYF. DNA for the CDR3: TGTGCCAGCAGATCCCGTCGGTGGGACAGGGCTCGCCACGAGCAGTACTTC.

The chain couples TRBV7-2 to TRBJ2-7; a weak D match, TRBD1 (6 bases). In germline, CDR1 is SGHTA, CDR2 FQGNSA. The CDR3 length is 16 residues. Trimming removed 5 bases from V and 0 bases from J, with 17 bases in between. This CDR3 reads CASSGSWTAASYEQYF. The CDR3 region has the DNA TGTGCCAGCAGCGGTTCGTGGACAGCCGCCTCCTACGAGCAGTACTTC.

The chain employs TRBV19 and TRBJ2-3, with 10 bases lining up with TRBD1. V shed 3 bases and J 3 bases; nucleotides not matched to a gene: 3. Germline CDR1 is LNHDA and CDR2 is SQIVND (reference sequence). CDR3 length equals 15 residues. CDR3 nucleotide sequence: TGTGCCAGTAGTATGGGACAGGGGAAGACAGATACGCAGTATTTT. It codes for CASSMGQGKTDTQYF.

The chain recombines TRBV10-1 with TRBJ1-3; D might be TRBD1 (5 bases). Germline lookup yields CDR1 WNHNN and CDR2 SYGVQD (reference sequence). V lost 3 bases and J lost 3, with 12 bases in between. This CDR3 is built from 15 residues. CDR3 in DNA: TGCGCCAGCAGTGAAGGACACGCGGTTGGAAACACCATATATTTT. It specifies CASSEGHAVGNTIYF.

The J gene is TRBJ2-3, the V gene TRBV2, with a weak D call TRBD2 (6 bases). Trimming cost V 4 bases and J 5 bases, with 13 bases left between them. The CDR3 is made up of 14 amino acids. The germline gives CDR1 SNHLY, CDR2 FYNNEI. This chain's CDR3 is CASSGGGKGDTQYF. The CDR3 nucleotides read TGTGCCAGCAGTGGTGGCGGGAAGGGAGATACGCAGTATTTT.

This sequence joins TRBV7-9 and TRBJ1-4, with D perhaps TRBD1 (6 bases). The germline V and J ends were trimmed by 5 bases and 6 bases, with 7 bases remaining between them. The germline gives CDR1 SEHNR, CDR2 FQNEAQ (reference sequence). This CDR3 has 12 residues. The CDR3 here is CASSPGDEKLFF. The CDR3 DNA sequence: TGTGCCAGCAGCCCAGGGGATGAAAAACTGTTTTTT.

This rearrangement joins TRBV5-6 to TRBJ1-5; tentatively, D is TRBD1 (5 bases). Looked up from germline, CDR1 is SGHDT and CDR2 is YYEEEE. CDR3 length equals 15 residues. The ends were cut back, 5 bases at V and 1 base at J, with 13 bases in the middle. The CDR3 DNA reads as TGTGCCAGCAGTCCCCGGCGGACAAGCAATCAGCCCCAGCATTTT. The encoded protein is CASSPRRTSNQPQHF.

This chain joins TRBV19 and TRBJ2-6; TRBD1 matches at 11 bases. With 5 bases clipped from V and 1 base from J, the junction kept 1 base outside the gene matches. This CDR3 is 16 amino acids long. Germline CDR1 is LNHDA and CDR2 is SQIVND (reference sequence). Written as DNA, the CDR3 is TGTGCCAGTAGTGGGACAGGGGGGTCTGGGGCCAACGTCCTGACTTTC. Translation gives CASSGTGGSGANVLTF.

This sequence joins TRBV2 and TRBJ2-2, with D maybe TRBD1 (6 bases). CDR1 is SNHLY, CDR2 FYNNEI, per germline. This CDR3 spans 21 amino acids. V was shortened by 6 bases and J by 6 bases, with 35 bases between the two germline ends. This chain's CDR3 is CASRPRPGQKGPKIGAGELFF. The CDR3 bases are TGTGCCAGCAGGCCCCGTCCCGGACAGAAGGGTCCGAAAATCGGTGCCGGGGAGCTGTTTTTT. Full variable domain (missing parts from reference TRBV2 and TRBJ2-2): EPEVTQTPSHQVTQMGQEVILRCVPISNHLYFYWYRQILGQKVEFLVSFYNNEISEKSEIFDDQFSVERPDGSNFTLKIRSTKLEDSAMYFCASRPRPGQKGPKIGAGELFFGEGSRLTVL.

The chain joins TRBV10-3 to TRBJ2-7; 8 bases agree with TRBD1. This CDR3 has 15 amino acids. Germline V CDR1 and CDR2: ENHRY, SYGVKD. V dropped 6 bases and J dropped 4; count of bases not matched to a gene: 11. This CDR3 reads CAISRADRGQYEQYF. The CDR3, as DNA: TGTGCCATCAGCCGAGCCGACAGGGGCCAATACGAGCAGTACTTC.

This rearrangement joins TRBV6-1 to TRBJ1-2; perhaps TRBD1 as D (5 bases). The CDR3 is 13 residues long. The germline V gene has CDR1 MNHNS and CDR2 SASEGT. Trimming stripped 4 bases from V and 7 bases from J, with 13 bases between. DNA for the CDR3: TGTGCCAGCAGTGTGGCGGGGGAGAGTGGCTACACCTTC. This codes for CASSVAGESGYTF.